The 27 T cell receptor beta chains below all came from one sample that was sequenced in a study of chronic HIV infection and antiretroviral therapy. TCRdb independently ran MiXCR on the 5' RACE reads; one entry per CDR3 protein. The data contain about 38,000 distinct CDR3 sequences, about 8.9% of them seen just once; the ten biggest clones take up roughly 2.6%. Specimen: peripheral blood. The receptors derive from an adult who had HIV and had not received antiretroviral therapy, or was an uninfected healthy control (not recorded which).

This clonotype showed up many times. The chain links TRBV28 to TRBJ2-7; TRBD1 matches at 8 bases. There are 13 residues in the CDR3. CDR1 and CDR2 (germline): MDHEN, SYDVKM. J lost 7 bases, V lost 8 bases, and 10 bases had no gene match. CDR3 protein: CASAETGAGEQYF. CDR3 bases: TGTGCCAGCGCAGAGACAGGGGCGGGAGAGCAGTACTTC.

This clonotype was seen only a few times. The CDR3 region has the DNA TGTGCCAGCAGTTTAACGATAAGCTCCTACAATGAGCAGTTCTTC. Translated: CASSLTISSYNEQFF. The chain joins TRBV28 to TRBJ2-1; no definite D call. Germline CDR1 MDHEN, CDR2 SYDVKM. V dropped 2 bases and J dropped 0 bases, with 8 bases sitting between them. The CDR3 is 15 residues long.

The chain is built from TRBV29-1 and TRBJ1-5, with D uncertain. Germline V CDR1 and CDR2: SQVTM, ANQGSEA. V was trimmed by 7 bases and J by 4 bases, leaving 14 bases between them. CDR3 size: 13 residues. Written as DNA, the CDR3 is TGCAGCGCCTCGGAGGGTAGGAATCAGCCCCAGCATTTT. Translation: CSASEGRNQPQHF.

In this sample, this clonotype turned up many times. J is TRBJ2-7 and V is TRBV5-8; the D gene could be TRBD1 or TRBD2 (6 bases each). Germline CDR1 reads SGHTS; CDR2 reads YDEGEE. The germline V and J ends were trimmed by 2 bases and 5 bases, with 14 bases remaining between them. The CDR3 runs 14 residues. The CDR3 region is CASSFPGEAHEQYF. In DNA, the CDR3 is TGTGCCAGCAGCTTCCCAGGGGAGGCACACGAGCAGTACTTC.

The chain is built from TRBV29-1 and TRBJ1-1; D is perhaps TRBD1 (5 bases). This CDR3 region has 14 residues. Germline lookup yields CDR1 SQVTM and CDR2 ANQGSEA. V shed 8 bases and J shed 4 bases, with 20 bases lying between them. CDR3 in amino acids: CSTKRGEFGTEAFF. The CDR3 nucleotides are TGCAGCACGAAACGGGGGGAGTTCGGCACTGAAGCTTTCTTT.

This clonotype was detected ten times or more. In nucleotides, the CDR3 is TGCAGTGCGAGTCTAGCGGGAGCAACCTACGAGCAGTACTTC. Translated: CSASLAGATYEQYF. V and J are TRBV20-1 and TRBJ2-7, with 10 bases matching TRBD2. Germline V CDR1 and CDR2: DFQATT, SNEGSKA (reference sequence). Trimming took 6 bases from V and 2 from J; bases not matched to a gene: 7. The CDR3 is made up of 14 amino acids.

There are a few counts of this clonotype. This chain joins TRBV28 and TRBJ2-3; a possible D gene is TRBD1 (5 bases). V lost 4 bases to trimming and J lost 5 bases, with 7 bases between them. The CDR3 contains 12 residues. Germline lookup yields CDR1 MDHEN and CDR2 SYDVKM. The CDR3 reads CASSSGIDTQYF. Here the CDR3 DNA reads TGTGCCAGCAGTTCAGGGATAGATACGCAGTATTTT.

The gene calls are TRBV28 and TRBJ2-3; D is possibly TRBD1 (5 bases). V dropped 2 bases and J dropped 1 base, with 10 bases sitting between them. Germline V gene sequence: CDR1 MDHEN, CDR2 SYDVKM. This CDR3 is built from 15 residues. CDR3 in amino acids: CASSLGRVGTDTQYF. CDR3 sequence (DNA): TGTGCCAGCAGTTTAGGCAGGGTAGGCACAGATACGCAGTATTTT.

The J gene is TRBJ1-5, the V gene TRBV12-3 or TRBV12-4, with 7 bases lining up with TRBD1. Trimming took 6 bases from V and 0 from J; bases not matched to a gene: 8. The CDR3 is made up of 16 amino acids. CDR3 sequence: CASSSNRGDSNQPQHF. The CDR3 DNA follows: TGTGCCAGCAGCAGTAACAGGGGAGATAGCAATCAGCCCCAGCATTTT.

The table lists this clonotype with many counts. The CDR3 coding sequence is TGTGCCAGTAGTCCCCTGGGCACTGAAGCTTTCTTT. It yields the protein CASSPLGTEAFF. V is TRBV19 and J is TRBJ1-1; no clear D. V lost 5 bases and J 4 bases, leaving 8 bases between the germline ends. The CDR3 is 12 residues long. In germline, CDR1 is LNHDA, CDR2 SQIVND (reference sequence).

This clonotype was seen many times. The chain combines TRBV9 with TRBJ2-1; 15 nucleotides align to TRBD2. The V segment lost 3 bases and the J segment 13 bases; nucleotides outside the gene matches: 8. Per the germline V gene, CDR1 is SGDLS and CDR2 is YYNGEE. The CDR3 length is 15 residues. The CDR3 DNA reads TGTGCCAGCAGCGAGTGGACTAGCGGGAGGGCCCCCCAGTTCTTC. This gives the protein CASSEWTSGRAPQFF. The complete variable domain, with remaining parts taken from reference TRBV9 and TRBJ2-1, reads DSGVTQTPKHLITATGQRVTLRCSPRSGDLSVYWYQQSLDQGLQFLIQYYNGEERAKGNILERFSAQQFPDLHSELNLSSLELGDSALYFCASSEWTSGRAPQFFGPGTRLTVL.

The chain combines TRBV28 with TRBJ2-5; 7 bases are a match to TRBD1. The CDR3 is made up of 14 amino acids. Trimming at V came to 4 bases and at J to 5 bases, leaving 7 bases not matched to a gene. Germline CDR1 is MDHEN and CDR2 is SYDVKM. The CDR3: CASSSRQGRETQYF. CDR3 in DNA: TGTGCCAGCAGTTCCCGACAGGGTCGGGAGACCCAGTACTTC.

There are many counts of this clonotype. The genes are TRBV28 and TRBJ2-1; TRBD2 matches at 9 bases. J gave up 4 bases and V 6 bases, and 7 bases lay outside the gene matches. This CDR3 has 15 amino acids. CDR1 MDHEN and CDR2 SYDVKM come from the germline V gene. Written as DNA, the CDR3 is TGTGCCAGCAGAGTGCTAGCGGGGAAATACAATGAGCAGTTCTTC. It codes for CASRVLAGKYNEQFF.

This clonotype turned up a few times. V is TRBV29-1 and J is TRBJ2-3; 9 bases fit TRBD2. This CDR3 spans 13 amino acids. V shed 6 bases and J 1 base; nucleotides not matched to a gene: 2. The V gene's germline CDR1 is SQVTM and CDR2 ANQGSEA. This CDR3 reads CSVTSGGTDTQYF. In nucleotides, the CDR3 is TGCAGCGTGACTAGCGGAGGCACAGATACGCAGTATTTT.

The chain is built from TRBV7-2 and TRBJ2-5; the D is unclear. Trimming removed 5 bases from V and 3 bases from J, with 10 bases in between. The CDR3 spans 13 residues. The germline V gene has CDR1 SGHTA and CDR2 FQGNSA. The CDR3 region is CASSRDRKETQYF. The CDR3 DNA reads TGTGCCAGCAGCCGCGACCGAAAAGAGACCCAGTACTTC. Full variable domain (rest looked up from reference TRBV7-2 and TRBJ2-5): GAGVSQSPSNKVTEKGKDVELRCDPISGHTALYWYRQSLGQGLEFLIYFQGNSAPDKSGLPSDRFSAERTGGSVSTLTIQRTQQEDSAVYLCASSRDRKETQYFGPGTRLLVL.

The chain recombines TRBV10-2 with TRBJ2-3; perhaps TRBD2 as D (6 bases). Looked up from germline, CDR1 is WSHSY and CDR2 is SAAADI. This CDR3 comprises 14 residues. V was pared by 2 bases and J by 2 bases, with 8 bases between. The CDR3 sequence: CASSELATTDTQYF. CDR3 nucleotide sequence: TGCGCCAGCAGTGAGCTAGCGACCACAGATACGCAGTATTTT.

This clonotype was found a few times. This chain links TRBV3-1 with TRBJ2-7; 8 bases align to TRBD1. The J segment lost 3 bases and the V segment lost 4 bases, leaving 2 bases of the junction unmatched. The V gene's germline CDR1 is LGHDT and CDR2 YNNKEL (reference sequence). This CDR3 has 13 amino acids. This chain's CDR3 is CASSPTGVYEQYF. The CDR3 DNA is TGTGCCAGCAGCCCGACAGGGGTCTACGAGCAGTACTTC.

V and J are TRBV15 and TRBJ2-5; D remains unclear. Deletions cut 2 bases from V and 1 base from J, with 8 bases between. The CDR3 consists of 14 residues. Germline assignment: CDR1 LNHNV and CDR2 YYDKDF (reference sequence). CDR3 coding DNA: TGTGCCACCAGCAGATGGGGAATCCAAGAGACCCAGTACTTC. Its protein product is CATSRWGIQETQYF.

Concerning this clonotype itself: A read error may produce the germline difference seen at one junction end. The V and J genes are TRBV20-1 and TRBJ2-3; 14 bases are a match to TRBD2. CDR3 length equals 17 residues. Germline V lookup: CDR1 DFQATT, CDR2 SNEGSKA (reference sequence). CDR3 sequence: CSAVLPGLAGVTDTRYF. In DNA, the CDR3 is TGCAGTGCTGTACTCCCGGGACTAGCGGGAGTAACAGATACGCGGTATTTT.

This clonotype was observed a handful of times. The rearrangement uses TRBV28 and TRBJ2-4, with D unresolved. Germline V CDR1 and CDR2: MDHEN, SYDVKM. This CDR3 region has 14 residues. V was clipped by 1 base and J by 3 bases, with 7 bases between them. The CDR3 DNA reads TGTGCCAGCAGTTTATATACAGTCAAAAACATTCAGTACTTC. Amino acids: CASSLYTVKNIQYF.

As regards this clonotype: An end of the junction differs from the germline gene, which may be a read error. V and J are TRBV7-3 and TRBJ1-1, with D possibly matching TRBD1 (5 bases). Germline V gene sequence: CDR1 SGHTA, CDR2 FQGTGA. This CDR3 spans 13 amino acids. The CDR3 here is CASSSQVNTETFF. The CDR3 nucleotides read TGTGCCAGCAGCTCACAGGTGAACACTGAAACTTTCTTT.

This clonotype was picked up many times. The chain links TRBV28 to TRBJ2-7; D might be TRBD1 or TRBD2, each matching 5 bases. The length of the CDR3 is 13 residues. Germline V gene lookup returns CDR1 MDHEN and CDR2 SYDVKM. V was trimmed by 5 bases and J by 3 bases, leaving 11 bases between them. CDR3 coding DNA: TGTGCCAGCAGTGGGACGGGTATCTACGAGCAGTACTTC. It specifies CASSGTGIYEQYF. The full variable domain, in which reference TRBV28 and TRBJ2-7 provide the parts outside the CDR3, is DVKVTQSSRYLVKRTGEKVFLECVQDMDHENMFWYRQDPGLGLRLIYFSYDVKMKEKGDIPEGYSVSREKKERFSLILESASTNQTSMYLCASSGTGIYEQYFGPGTRLTVT.

This clonotype was recorded a few times. The chain employs TRBV7-9 and TRBJ2-1, with D perhaps matching TRBD2 (6 bases). Germline CDR1 is SEHNR and CDR2 is FQNEAQ (reference sequence). This CDR3 has 14 amino acids. V lost 1 base to trimming and J lost 10 bases, with 14 bases between them. The CDR3 loop reads CASSLGLATSEQFF. The CDR3 nucleotides are TGTGCCAGCAGCTTAGGGCTAGCGACCTCGGAGCAGTTCTTC.

This clonotype was counted a few times. This chain links TRBV9 with TRBJ1-5, with 8 bases matching TRBD1. The CDR3 is 15 amino acids. The V and J ends lost 0 bases and 7 bases, in that order; junction bases with no gene match: 6. Germline V gene sequence: CDR1 SGDLS, CDR2 YYNGEE. Written as DNA, the CDR3 is TGTGCCAGCAGCGTAGGGACAGGGAGGCTCCAGCCCCAGCATTTT. This sequence encodes CASSVGTGRLQPQHF.

Many counts were recorded for this clonotype. The chain links TRBV20-1 to TRBJ2-7; TRBD1 might be the D (5 bases). The germline CDR1 and CDR2 sequences are DFQATT and SNEGSKA (reference sequence). This CDR3 region has 13 residues. Trimming took off 2 bases at V and 2 bases at J, with 10 bases between the two ends. CDR3 coding DNA: TGCAGTGCTAGACAGGGAAGTGCCTACGAGCAGTACTTC. Its translation is CSARQGSAYEQYF.

V usage is TRBV28 and J usage is TRBJ2-1; TRBD2 matches 7 bases. Per the germline V gene, CDR1 is MDHEN and CDR2 is SYDVKM. J was trimmed by 7 bases and V by 0 bases; bases with no gene match: 6. This CDR3 has 15 amino acids. CDR3 amino acids: CASSLWTRELNEQFF. The CDR3 DNA reads TGTGCCAGCAGTTTATGGACGCGGGAGCTAAATGAGCAGTTCTTC.

The chain carries TRBV28 and TRBJ1-5; D ambiguous. The CDR3 runs to 16 residues. Germline loops: CDR1 MDHEN, CDR2 SYDVKM. Trimming pared 8 bases from V and 1 base from J, leaving 18 bases between. CDR3 nucleotide sequence: TGTGCCAGCGGGGAGTTTAGAACATTCAGCAATCAGCCCCAGCATTTT. Translating it yields CASGEFRTFSNQPQHF.